This T cell receptor beta chain is drawn from a study of radiation and T cells in renal cell carcinoma. Points from the study as a whole: Top tumor clonotypes rose in blood 2 weeks post-radiation, then contracted.

The CDR3 contains 17 residues. Trimming took off 3 bases at V and 2 bases at J, with 20 bases between the two ends. Germline CDR1 LNHDA, CDR2 SQIVND (reference sequence). TCRdb keeps only in-frame clones here, not all; method: immunoSEQ multiplex PCR. In the table there are 130,000 or so clones, 70% to 90% of which are singletons. Noted time point: baseline pretreatment blood. Treatment: 15 Gy SBRT to primary tumor, nephrectomy 4 weeks later. Radiation-treated patients gave blood at baseline, week 2 and week 4. The patient's renal cell carcinoma had clear cell pathology. About this clone: The antigen is unknown.

The chain joins TRBV19 to TRBJ2-7, with D maybe TRBD2 (6 bases). The sample in question was blood, obtained from a patient whose treatment included radiotherapy and nephrectomy. This TCR was sampled from a woman between 45 and 65 years old with renal cell carcinoma. This chain's CDR3 is CASSISSGLTGAYEQYF. The DNA for the CDR3 is TGTGCCAGTAGTATCTCCTCAGGGCTCACGGGGGCCTACGAGCAGTACTTC.